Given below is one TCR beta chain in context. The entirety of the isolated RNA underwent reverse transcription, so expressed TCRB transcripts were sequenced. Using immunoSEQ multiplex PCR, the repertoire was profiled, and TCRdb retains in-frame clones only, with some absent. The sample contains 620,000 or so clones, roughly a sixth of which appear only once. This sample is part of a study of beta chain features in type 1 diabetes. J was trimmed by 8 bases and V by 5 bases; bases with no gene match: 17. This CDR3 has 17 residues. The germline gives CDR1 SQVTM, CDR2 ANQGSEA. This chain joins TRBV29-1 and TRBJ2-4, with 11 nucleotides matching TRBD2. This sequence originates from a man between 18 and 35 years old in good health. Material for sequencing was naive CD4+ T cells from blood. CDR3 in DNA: TGCAGCGTTTTCCTTAGCGGGGGGGCCGTAAGGAGAGACATTCAGTACTTC. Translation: CSVFLSGGAVRRDIQYF.